Shown below are 16 T cell receptor beta chains from a single sample sequenced in a study of blood T cell repertoires in COVID-19. The table came from immunoSEQ multiplex PCR; TCRdb's copy has only in-frame clones and leaves some out. The sample shows around 150,000 clones, over 70% of them seen only once. Sequences were obtained from peripheral blood. These receptors were taken from a woman of 80 years or more with active or convalescent COVID-19.

This chain uses TRBV5-4 with TRBJ2-3, with D perhaps TRBD2 (6 bases). V shed 2 bases and J shed 6 bases, with 13 bases lying between them. This CDR3 contains 14 residues. Germline loops: CDR1 SGHNT, CDR2 YYREEE (reference sequence). The CDR3 nucleotides read TGTGCCAGCAGCTTCGGGGTCGGAGGGGATACGCAGTATTTT. Protein product: CASSFGVGGDTQYF.

This chain links TRBV7-9 with TRBJ2-5, with D perhaps TRBD1 (6 bases). CDR3 length: 17 amino acids. Germline CDR1 and CDR2: SEHNR and FQNEAQ (reference sequence). V lost 5 bases and J 5 bases, leaving 24 bases between the germline ends. This chain's CDR3 is CASSPYPGTSDMETQYF. CDR3 sequence (DNA): TGTGCCAGCAGCCCATACCCCGGGACATCGGACATGGAGACCCAGTACTTC.

For the CDR3, the DNA is TGCGCCAGCAGCTTGGGTTTCAGGGACACCGGGGAGCTGTTTTTT. Translation gives CASSLGFRDTGELFF. The chain recombines TRBV5-1 with TRBJ2-2, with a weak D call TRBD1 (5 bases). CDR3 length equals 15 residues. Trimming left V 0 bases short and J 3 bases short, with 9 bases between. Germline assignment: CDR1 SGHRS and CDR2 YFSETQ. Together with reference TRBV5-1 and TRBJ2-2, the CDR3 gives the full variable domain: KAGVTQTPRYLIKTRGQQVTLSCSPISGHRSVSWYQQTPGQGLQFLFEYFSETQRNKGNFPGRFSGRQFSNSRSEMNVSTLELGDSALYLCASSLGFRDTGELFFGEGSRLTVL.

The rearrangement uses TRBV4-1 and TRBJ2-5; 11 bases map to TRBD1. Germline V gives CDR1 MGHRA, CDR2 YSYEKL. V was pared by 4 bases and J by 4 bases, with 5 bases of the junction left unmatched. CDR3 length: 15 residues. The CDR3 reads CASSPGQGGRETQYF. In DNA form, the CDR3 reads TGCGCCAGCAGCCCGGGACAGGGGGGGCGAGAGACCCAGTACTTC.

In this sample, this clone turned up a few times. The gene calls are TRBV7-9 and TRBJ1-1, with unresolved D. This CDR3 region has 10 residues. The V end was cut by 11 bases, the J end by 8 bases, with 12 bases between. CDR1 is SEHNR, CDR2 FQNEAQ, per germline (reference sequence). The CDR3 here is CASRLSEAFF. The CDR3 nucleotides read TGTGCCTCCCGACTGAGCGAAGCTTTCTTT.

This chain uses TRBV9 with TRBJ1-1; D is unresolved. Trimming took off 0 bases at V and 5 bases at J, with 11 bases between the two ends. Germline assignment: CDR1 SGDLS and CDR2 YYNGEE. This CDR3 region has 14 residues. The CDR3 coding sequence is TGTGCCAGCAGCGTAGGGGGAGTCCCAACTGAAGCTTTCTTT. Residues: CASSVGGVPTEAFF.

This clone appeared a single time. This chain connects TRBV7-8 to TRBJ1-2; TRBD1 might be the D (6 bases). Germline-derived CDR1 and CDR2 are SGHVS and FQNEAQ. This CDR3 region has 15 residues. Trimming took off 0 bases at V and 4 bases at J, with 12 bases between the two ends. As DNA, the CDR3 is TGTGCCAGCAGCTTAGCGGGGGCGCCCCTCTATGGCTACACCTTC. Translation: CASSLAGAPLYGYTF.

The sample holds one count of this clone. The V gene is TRBV5-1, the J gene TRBJ1-1; TRBD1 is a possible D gene (5 bases). The CDR3 length is 15 residues. The V gene lost 1 base and the J gene lost 3 bases, with 13 bases spanning the gap. Germline assignment: CDR1 SGHRS and CDR2 YFSETQ. The CDR3 region has the DNA TGCGCCAGCAGCTTGTTGGGGGAGGTGGACACTGAAGCTTTCTTT. As protein: CASSLLGEVDTEAFF.

The J gene is TRBJ1-1, the V gene TRBV15; tentatively, D is TRBD1 (5 bases). Trimming removed 0 bases at V and 2 bases at J, with 16 bases between. Germline V gene data show CDR1 as LNHNV and CDR2 as YYDKDF (reference sequence). The length of the CDR3 is 17 residues. CDR3 coding DNA: TGTGCCACCAGCAGAGATCGTTCCTGGGGACTTAACACTGAAGCTTTCTTT. It translates to CATSRDRSWGLNTEAFF.

The rearrangement joins TRBV6-5 to TRBJ2-3; the match to TRBD1 covers 12 bases. The V and J ends lost 6 bases and 3 bases, in that order; junction bases with no gene match: 4. This CDR3 is 15 amino acids long. Germline loops: CDR1 MNHEY, CDR2 SVGAGI. The CDR3 coding sequence is TGTGCCAGCAGGCGGGACAGGGGGCCGACAGATACGCAGTATTTT. Protein: CASRRDRGPTDTQYF.

The rearrangement uses TRBV21-1 and TRBJ2-4; the table calls TRBD1, which could not be checked here. TRBV21-1 is deemed a pseudogene. The length of the CDR3 is 21 residues. CDR3 loop: CASSKSPGPTPVRAAKNIQYF. In DNA, the CDR3 is TGTGCCAGCAGCAAAAGCCCAGGGCCGACACCTGTTAGGGCGGCCAAAAACATTCAGTACTTC.

The V call is TRBV19, the J call TRBJ1-4; TRBD1 is a possible D gene (6 bases). Between the trimmed V and J ends, which lost 4 bases and 4 bases, there was a span of 13 bases. Germline V lookup: CDR1 LNHDA, CDR2 SQIVND (reference sequence). The CDR3 contains 15 residues. The CDR3: CASSSGQTFNEKLFF. CDR3 DNA: TGTGCCAGTAGTAGCGGACAGACTTTTAATGAAAAACTGTTTTTT.

CDR3: CASSPRLASRETQYF. The CDR3, as DNA: TGTGCCAGCAGCCCCAGACTAGCAAGTAGAGAGACCCAGTACTTC. The V call is TRBV6-2 or TRBV6-3, the J call TRBJ2-5; TRBD2 matches 7 bases. CDR3 length equals 15 residues. J gave up 4 bases and V 6 bases, and 11 bases lay outside the gene matches. The germline CDR1 and CDR2 sequences are MNHEY and SVGEGT.

Regarding this clone: This sample also contains other DNA sequences that code for the same CDR3. J is TRBJ1-3 and V is TRBV7-2; no reliable D call. The germline CDR1 and CDR2 sequences are SGHTA and FQGNSA. Trimming stripped 4 bases from V and 0 bases from J, with 10 bases between. The CDR3 has 15 amino acids. This CDR3 is CASSSSGFSGNTIYF. The CDR3, as DNA: TGTGCCAGCAGCTCCTCAGGTTTCTCTGGAAACACCATATATTTT.

J is TRBJ1-1 and V is TRBV5-1; D uncertain. Germline V CDR1 and CDR2: SGHRS, YFSETQ. The CDR3 covers 14 residues. Trimming took 4 bases from V and 1 from J, leaving 11 bases between them. This CDR3 reads CASSQHGGNTEAFF. The CDR3, as DNA: TGCGCCAGCAGCCAACACGGAGGGAACACTGAAGCTTTCTTT. Using reference TRBV5-1 and TRBJ1-1 for the parts outside the CDR3, the full variable domain is KAGVTQTPRYLIKTRGQQVTLSCSPISGHRSVSWYQQTPGQGLQFLFEYFSETQRNKGNFPGRFSGRQFSNSRSEMNVSTLELGDSALYLCASSQHGGNTEAFFGQGTRLTVV.

V is TRBV11-2 and J is TRBJ1-2; 7 bases are shared with TRBD1. The length of the CDR3 is 13 residues. V lost 3 bases, J lost 7 bases, and 5 bases stayed unmatched. Germline V gene lookup returns CDR1 SGHAT and CDR2 FQNNGV. The CDR3 is CASSFQGGRGYTF. CDR3 sequence (DNA): TGTGCCAGCAGCTTTCAAGGGGGCCGTGGCTACACCTTC.